This T cell receptor beta chain comes out of a study of CD8 T cell repertoires and HIV-1 epitope variants. Study information: Separate wells received one of Twenty-five Gag or Nef variant peptides. Controls were a CMV, EBV and flu pool, Ebola AY9, and no peptide. Separate from the cultures, 1M uncultured T cells served as baseline. Study-level points and caveats: Fewer than ten TCR beta clonotypes were antigen-specific, roughly six apparently recognizing autologous or escape variants.

The V gene's germline CDR1 is SGHNT and CDR2 YYREEE (reference sequence). V lost 2 bases and J 3 bases, leaving 8 bases between the germline ends. This CDR3 region has 13 residues. Libraries were prepared by immunoSEQ multiplex PCR; TCRdb keeps only in-frame clonotypes and omits some of them. This sample has several thousand clones, with more than 55% found just once. This clone was found a few times. Its matching antigen is unknown. The receptor's source is a male donor with HIV. The chain carries TRBV5-4 and TRBJ1-2; TRBD1 might be the D (5 bases). The sequencing input was cultured CD8+ T cells derived from PBMCs. CDR3 in DNA: TGTGCCAGCAGCTTTCGGGGGGACTATGGCTACACCTTC. Translating it yields CASSFRGDYGYTF.